This TCR beta chain is drawn from a study of blood T cell repertoires in COVID-19. As for the study in general: Whether acute or convalescent, the COVID-19 samples came from the United States, Italy and Spain. PBMCs, B-cell-depleted T cells, or T cells were the source of the cDNA or gDNA that made up the material.

The V segment lost 2 bases and the J segment 4 bases; nucleotides outside the gene matches: 8. In germline, CDR1 is SGHTA, CDR2 FQGNSA. The CDR3 extends over 16 amino acids. The protocol was immunoSEQ multiplex PCR, while the TCRdb copy is restricted to in-frame clones and leaves out a portion. The table shows about 300,000 clones, with roughly 89% occurring only once. This receptor was identified in a woman aged 25 to 45 with COVID-19, enrolled during active disease. This chain links TRBV7-2 with TRBJ1-2; 9 nucleotides align to TRBD1. Sequencing used peripheral blood. The CDR3 is CASSLTGGATSYGYTF. CDR3 sequence (DNA): TGTGCCAGCAGCTTAACAGGGGGCGCAACGAGCTATGGCTACACCTTC.